The clone carrying this T cell receptor beta chain has a handful of counts. Its specificity is not known. The sample originates from a study of T-cell reconstitution after alpha-beta-depleted transplantation in children. General observations from the study: Surviving recipient T cells and thymic progenitors produced the high day-60 TCRbeta diversity seen in some patients.

The V and J ends lost 3 bases and 7 bases, in that order; junction bases with no gene match: 10. Per germline, CDR1 DFQATT and CDR2 SNEGSKA (reference sequence). CDR3 length: 16 amino acids. Unique molecular identifiers were used in preparing the TCRbeta library. TCRdb reprocessed the PCR reads via MiXCR and lists one record per CDR3 protein. The sample shows 300,000 to 400,000 distinct CDR3 sequences, roughly 25% of them seen only once. The specimen comprised PBMCs, mostly from graft donor cells, sampled 180 days after TCRalphabeta/CD19-depleted stem cell transplant. The sequence came from a male patient aged 10 to 17 who had a stem cell transplant for acute lymphoblastic leukemia, so the T cells may come from the graft donor. The V and J genes are TRBV20-1 and TRBJ2-1, with TRBD2 matching 12 bases. CDR3 sequence: CSARGTSGPSGNEQFF. CDR3 sequence (DNA): TGCAGTGCTAGGGGGACTAGCGGGCCTAGCGGGAATGAGCAGTTCTTC.